These 11 T cell receptor beta chains were all obtained from the same sample, sequenced in a study of T-cell memory formation after mild COVID-19 (dated by TCRdb to about 2021). The protocol used for the library was 5' RACE. The instrument was an Illumina NovaSeq 6000. TCRdb cleaned the public reads at Q25 with fastp, built clones with MiXCR and kept in-frame beta chains. One record per CDR3 amino acid sequence lists the most common genes and DNA. The sample yields some 210,000 distinct CDR3 sequences; roughly 27% were counted once. The ten largest clones represent around 10% of the sample. The sample was PBMCs or a T cell subset sorted from them (not recorded which). All receptors derive from an adult woman who had mild COVID-19 (a few samples of this study predate the infection). The sample titles of this study are shuffled in the database, so cell type and time point are left out; the donor was told from shared clones.

The V and J genes are TRBV11-3 and TRBJ1-1; tentative D call: TRBD1 (5 bases). Trimming took off 5 bases at V and 1 base at J, with 11 bases between the two ends. Germline V gene lookup returns CDR1 SGHNT and CDR2 YENEEA. The CDR3 runs to 14 residues. CDR3 amino acids: CASSPGDGNTEAFF. CDR3 bases: TGTGCCAGCAGCCCCGGGGACGGGAACACTGAAGCTTTCTTT.

This chain uses TRBV6-4 with TRBJ2-3, with 10 bases lining up with TRBD2. This CDR3 has 15 residues. V dropped 7 bases and J dropped 4; count of bases not matched to a gene: 8. CDR1 is MRHNA, CDR2 SNTAGT, per germline. The CDR3 DNA reads as TGTGCCAGCAACAAAAAGCGGGAGGGCCCAGATACGCAGTATTTT. It encodes CASNKKREGPDTQYF.

This clonotype has just a few counts. This chain links TRBV30 with TRBJ1-2; weak D call: TRBD1 (6 bases). This CDR3 contains 14 residues. Germline CDR1 GTSNPN, CDR2 SVGIG (reference sequence). V lost 2 bases to trimming and J lost 4 bases, with 14 bases between them. The CDR3 here is CAWSQGIGSYGYTF. The CDR3 DNA reads TGTGCCTGGAGTCAGGGGATCGGGAGCTATGGCTACACCTTC.

The chain couples TRBV7-8 to TRBJ2-5; possibly TRBD1 or TRBD2 for D (6 bases each). Germline CDR1 and CDR2: SGHVS and FQNEAQ. V lost 5 bases and J lost 3, with 22 bases in between. The CDR3 spans 17 residues. The CDR3 DNA sequence: TGTGCCAGCAGCCTCACGAGGATTTGGGGGGCAAAAGAGACCCAGTACTTC. Translation: CASSLTRIWGAKETQYF.

This sequence joins TRBV7-6 and TRBJ1-6; a weak D match, TRBD1 (6 bases). Germline V gene sequence: CDR1 SGHVS, CDR2 FNYEAQ. This CDR3 has 16 amino acids. Trimming removed 0 bases at V and 7 bases at J, with 13 bases between. CDR3: CASSLAFGGRNSPLHF. In nucleotides, the CDR3 is TGTGCCAGCAGCTTAGCTTTCGGGGGGCGAAATTCACCCCTCCACTTT.

This chain links TRBV7-9 with TRBJ2-3; D may be TRBD1 or TRBD2 (5 bases each). CDR3 size: 16 residues. V was trimmed by 3 bases and J by 4 bases, leaving 17 bases between them. Germline V gene sequence: CDR1 SEHNR, CDR2 FQNEAQ (reference sequence). The CDR3 spells CASSFWDLTDADTQYF. Here the CDR3 DNA reads TGTGCCAGCAGCTTTTGGGACCTTACAGACGCAGATACGCAGTATTTT.

This clonotype appeared a few times. This chain uses TRBV5-1 with TRBJ2-7, with 10 bases identical to TRBD2. The CDR3 totals 19 residues. From germline, CDR1 is SGHRS and CDR2 YFSETQ. After removal of 1 base from V and 2 bases from J, the junction contained 15 bases not matched to a gene. The CDR3 loop reads CASSLIGRGTLAGTYEQYF. In DNA form, the CDR3 reads TGCGCCAGCAGCTTGATAGGCAGGGGGACACTAGCGGGAACCTACGAGCAGTACTTC.

The chain is built from TRBV7-8 and TRBJ2-2; D is unclear. Trimming left V 6 bases short and J 2 bases short, with 13 bases between. The germline V gene encodes CDR1 SGHVS and CDR2 FQNEAQ. This CDR3 is built from 15 residues. The CDR3 protein is CASRPTWGNTGELFF. The CDR3, as DNA: TGTGCCAGCAGACCTACTTGGGGAAACACCGGGGAGCTGTTTTTT.

This clonotype was observed a few times. The chain recombines TRBV18 with TRBJ2-1; tentatively, D is TRBD1 (6 bases). V lost 3 bases, J lost 9 bases, and 21 bases lay in between. The CDR3 is 16 residues long. Germline lookup yields CDR1 KGHSH and CDR2 LQKENI. CDR3 in DNA: TGTGCCAGCTCACCGGGCACCCGGGTGACAGGTCTTGAGCAGTTCTTC. Translation gives CASSPGTRVTGLEQFF.

The chain employs TRBV7-9 and TRBJ1-1; perhaps TRBD1 as D (5 bases). Between the trimmed V and J ends, which lost 6 bases and 2 bases, there was a span of 13 bases. Germline V CDR1 and CDR2: SEHNR, FQNEAQ (reference sequence). The CDR3 spans 14 residues. CDR3 nucleotide sequence: TGTGCCAGCAGATGGTCGGGGGGAAACACTGAAGCTTTCTTT. Protein: CASRWSGGNTEAFF.

The chain joins TRBV15 to TRBJ2-7, with D perhaps TRBD1 (6 bases). Germline V lookup: CDR1 LNHNV, CDR2 YYDKDF (reference sequence). The V end was cut by 3 bases, the J end by 0 bases, with 12 bases between. This CDR3 is built from 15 residues. The CDR3 region has the DNA TGTGCCACCAGCAGTACAGGGTTAAGCTCCTACGAGCAGTACTTC. It encodes CATSSTGLSSYEQYF.